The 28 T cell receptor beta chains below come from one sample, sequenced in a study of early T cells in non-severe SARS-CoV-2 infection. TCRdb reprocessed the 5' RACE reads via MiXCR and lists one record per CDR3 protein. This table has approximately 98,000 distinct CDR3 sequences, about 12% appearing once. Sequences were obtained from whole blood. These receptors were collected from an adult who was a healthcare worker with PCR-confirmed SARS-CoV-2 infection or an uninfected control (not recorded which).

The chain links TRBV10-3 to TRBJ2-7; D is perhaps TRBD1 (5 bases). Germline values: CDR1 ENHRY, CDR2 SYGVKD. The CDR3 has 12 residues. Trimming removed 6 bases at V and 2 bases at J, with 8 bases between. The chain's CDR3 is CAIRDTTYEQYF. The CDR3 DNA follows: TGTGCCATCAGGGACACGACCTACGAGCAGTACTTC.

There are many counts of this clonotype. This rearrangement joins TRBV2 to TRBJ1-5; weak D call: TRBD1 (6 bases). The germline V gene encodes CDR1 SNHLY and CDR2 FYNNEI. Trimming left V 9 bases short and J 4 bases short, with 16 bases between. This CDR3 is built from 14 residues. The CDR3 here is CASSQDSRNQPQHF. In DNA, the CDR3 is TGTGCCAGTTCCCAGGACAGCCGGAATCAGCCCCAGCATTTT. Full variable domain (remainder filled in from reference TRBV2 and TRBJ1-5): EPEVTQTPSHQVTQMGQEVILRCVPISNHLYFYWYRQILGQKVEFLVSFYNNEISEKSEIFDDQFSVERPDGSNFTLKIRSTKLEDSAMYFCASSQDSRNQPQHFGDGTRLSIL.

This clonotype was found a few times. The CDR3 loop is CASSLVSAYEQYF. Here the CDR3 DNA reads TGTGCCAGCAGCTTGGTCAGCGCCTACGAGCAGTACTTC. V and J are TRBV5-5 and TRBJ2-7, with no clear D. This CDR3 contains 13 residues. Germline V gene lookup returns CDR1 SGHKS and CDR2 YYEKEE (reference sequence). Trimming stripped 0 bases from V and 2 bases from J, with 6 bases between. Together with reference TRBV5-5 and TRBJ2-7, the CDR3 gives the full variable domain: DAGVTQSPTHLIKTRGQQVTLRCSPISGHKSVSWYQQVLGQGPQFIFQYYEKEERGRGNFPDRFSARQFPNYSSELNVNALLLGDSALYLCASSLVSAYEQYFGPGTRLTVT.

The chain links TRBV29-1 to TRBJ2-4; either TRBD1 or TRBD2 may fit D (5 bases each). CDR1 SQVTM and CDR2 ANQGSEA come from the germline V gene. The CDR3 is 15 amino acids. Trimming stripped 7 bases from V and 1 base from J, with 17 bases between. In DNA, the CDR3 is TGCAGCGCTGGGACGGGATGGGGGGCCAAAAACATTCAGTACTTC. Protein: CSAGTGWGAKNIQYF.

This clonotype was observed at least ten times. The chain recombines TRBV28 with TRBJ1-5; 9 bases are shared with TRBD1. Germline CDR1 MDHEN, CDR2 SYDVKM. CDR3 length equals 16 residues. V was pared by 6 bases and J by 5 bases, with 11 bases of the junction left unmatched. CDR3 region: CASSLPGQGPYQPQHF. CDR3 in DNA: TGTGCCAGCAGCCTACCGGGACAGGGCCCCTATCAGCCCCAGCATTTT.

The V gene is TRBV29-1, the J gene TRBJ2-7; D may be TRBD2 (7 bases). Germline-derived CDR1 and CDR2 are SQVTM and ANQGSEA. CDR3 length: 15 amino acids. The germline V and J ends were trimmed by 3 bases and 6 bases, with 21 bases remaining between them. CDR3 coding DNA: TGCAGCGTTGACTTAAAGAACCTAGGGGGGGTCGAGCAGTACTTC. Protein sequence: CSVDLKNLGGVEQYF.

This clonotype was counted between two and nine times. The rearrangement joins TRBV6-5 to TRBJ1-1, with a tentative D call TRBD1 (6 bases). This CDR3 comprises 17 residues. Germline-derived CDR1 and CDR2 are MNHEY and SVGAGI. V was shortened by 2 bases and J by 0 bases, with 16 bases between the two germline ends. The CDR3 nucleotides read TGTGCCAGCAGTTACGATCGTCCGGGACACTTGAACACTGAAGCTTTCTTT. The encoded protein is CASSYDRPGHLNTEAFF.

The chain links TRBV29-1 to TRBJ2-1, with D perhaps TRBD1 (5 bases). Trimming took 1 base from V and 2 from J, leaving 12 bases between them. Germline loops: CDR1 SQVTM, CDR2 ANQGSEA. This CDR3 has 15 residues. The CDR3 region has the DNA TGCAGCGTTGAAGTAGCCAGGGTGGCCTACAATGAGCAGTTCTTC. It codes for CSVEVARVAYNEQFF.

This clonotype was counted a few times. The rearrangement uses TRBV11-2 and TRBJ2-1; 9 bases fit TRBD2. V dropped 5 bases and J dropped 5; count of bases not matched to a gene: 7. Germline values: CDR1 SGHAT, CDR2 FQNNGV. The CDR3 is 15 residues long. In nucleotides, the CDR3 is TGTGCCAGCAGCATGAGACTAGCGGAGAACAATGAGCAGTTCTTC. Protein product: CASSMRLAENNEQFF.

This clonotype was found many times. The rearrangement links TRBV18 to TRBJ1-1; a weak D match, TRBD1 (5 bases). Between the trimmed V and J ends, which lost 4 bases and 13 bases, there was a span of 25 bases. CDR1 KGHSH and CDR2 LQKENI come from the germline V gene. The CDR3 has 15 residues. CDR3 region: CASSRAGTEALKLFF. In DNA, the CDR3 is TGTGCCAGCTCACGGGCCGGGACGGAGGCCCTGAAGCTTTTCTTT.

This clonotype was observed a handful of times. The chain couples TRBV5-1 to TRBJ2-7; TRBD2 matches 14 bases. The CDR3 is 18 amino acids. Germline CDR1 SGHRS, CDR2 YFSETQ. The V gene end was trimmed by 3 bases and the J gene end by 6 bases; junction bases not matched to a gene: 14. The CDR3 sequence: CASSWSTSGRALGSEQYF. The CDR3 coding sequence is TGCGCCAGCAGCTGGTCGACTAGCGGGAGGGCCCTCGGGAGCGAGCAGTACTTC.

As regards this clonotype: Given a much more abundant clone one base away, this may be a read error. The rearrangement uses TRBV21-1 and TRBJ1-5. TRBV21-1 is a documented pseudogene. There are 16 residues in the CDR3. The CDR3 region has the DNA TGTGCCAGCAGCAATCGGTCTAAAAGAAGCAATCAGCCCCAGCATTTT. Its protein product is CASSNRSKRSNQPQHF.

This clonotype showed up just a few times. CDR3 DNA sequence: TGCGCCAGCAGTGGGAATAACGGGGGGGCCTACGAGCAGTACTTC. Its protein is CASSGNNGGAYEQYF. The V call is TRBV10-2, the J call TRBJ2-7; TRBD2 matches at 8 bases. The CDR3 consists of 15 residues. The germline V gene encodes CDR1 WSHSY and CDR2 SAAADI. V was clipped by 4 bases and J by 2 bases; unmatched bases: 7.

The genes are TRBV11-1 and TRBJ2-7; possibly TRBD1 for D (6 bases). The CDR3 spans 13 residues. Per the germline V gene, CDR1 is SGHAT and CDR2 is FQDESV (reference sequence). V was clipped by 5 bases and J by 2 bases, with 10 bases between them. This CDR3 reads CASSRQETYEQYF. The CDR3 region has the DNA TGTGCCAGCAGCCGACAGGAAACCTACGAGCAGTACTTC.

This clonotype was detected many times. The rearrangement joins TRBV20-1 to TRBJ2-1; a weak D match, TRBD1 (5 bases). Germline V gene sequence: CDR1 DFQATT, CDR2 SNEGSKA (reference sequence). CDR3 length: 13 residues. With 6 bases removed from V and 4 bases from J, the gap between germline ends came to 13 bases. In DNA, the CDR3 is TGCAGTGCCCCACACCGACAGTACAATGAGCAGTTCTTC. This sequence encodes CSAPHRQYNEQFF.

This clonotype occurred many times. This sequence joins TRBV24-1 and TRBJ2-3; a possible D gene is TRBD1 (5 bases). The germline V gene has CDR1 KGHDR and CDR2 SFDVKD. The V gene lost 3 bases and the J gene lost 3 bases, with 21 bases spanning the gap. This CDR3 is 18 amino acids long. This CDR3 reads CATSDTPSRASWTDTQYF. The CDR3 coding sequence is TGTGCCACCAGTGATACCCCATCCAGGGCTAGTTGGACAGATACGCAGTATTTT.

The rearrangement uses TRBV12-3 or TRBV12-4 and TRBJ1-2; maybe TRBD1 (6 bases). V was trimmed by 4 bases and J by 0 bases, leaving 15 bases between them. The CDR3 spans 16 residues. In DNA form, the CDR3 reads TGTGCCAGCAGTTCCCGAGACAGGCCTGCTAACTATGGCTACACCTTC. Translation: CASSSRDRPANYGYTF.

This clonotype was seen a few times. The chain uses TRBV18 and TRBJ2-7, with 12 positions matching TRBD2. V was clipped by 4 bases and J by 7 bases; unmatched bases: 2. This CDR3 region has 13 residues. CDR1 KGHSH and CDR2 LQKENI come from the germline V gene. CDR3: CASSLGTSGEQYF. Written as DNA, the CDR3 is TGTGCCAGCTCACTTGGGACTAGCGGGGAGCAGTACTTC.

CDR3 protein: CASSRGQTDPGYTF. The CDR3 coding sequence is TGTGCCAGCAGCCGGGGACAGACGGACCCTGGCTACACCTTC. The chain carries TRBV7-9 and TRBJ1-2, with 7 bases matching TRBD1. V lost 5 bases, J lost 7 bases, and 10 bases stayed unmatched. The CDR3 has 14 amino acids. Per germline, CDR1 SEHNR and CDR2 FQNEAQ (reference sequence).

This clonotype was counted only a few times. The CDR3 DNA reads TGTGCCATCCGCGGGACAGGAAATGAAAAACTGTTTTTT. Translation: CAIRGTGNEKLFF. The chain couples TRBV10-3 to TRBJ1-4, with 8 bases that match TRBD1. Germline assignment: CDR1 ENHRY and CDR2 SYGVKD. CDR3 size: 13 residues. Unmatched junction bases numbered 4, after V lost 8 bases and J lost 5 bases.

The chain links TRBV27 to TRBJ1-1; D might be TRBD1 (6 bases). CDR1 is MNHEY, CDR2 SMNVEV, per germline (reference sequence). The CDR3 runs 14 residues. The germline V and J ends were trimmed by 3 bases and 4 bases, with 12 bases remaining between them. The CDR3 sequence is CASSLSAGVTEAFF. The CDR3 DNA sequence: TGTGCCAGCAGTTTGTCCGCAGGGGTCACTGAAGCTTTCTTT.

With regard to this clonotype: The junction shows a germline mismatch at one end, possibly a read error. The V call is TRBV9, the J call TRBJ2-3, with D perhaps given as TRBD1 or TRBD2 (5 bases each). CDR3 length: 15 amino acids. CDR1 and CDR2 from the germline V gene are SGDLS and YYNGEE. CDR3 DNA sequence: TGTCCCAGCAGCGTAGTCGGGGCTAACACAGATACGCAGTATTTT. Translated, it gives CPSSVVGANTDTQYF.

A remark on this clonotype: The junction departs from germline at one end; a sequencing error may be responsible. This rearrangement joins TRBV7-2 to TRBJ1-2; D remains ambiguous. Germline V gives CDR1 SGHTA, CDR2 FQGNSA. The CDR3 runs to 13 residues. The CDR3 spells CASGFPVNYGYTF. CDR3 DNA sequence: TGTGCCAGCGGCTTTCCCGTTAACTATGGCTACACCTTC.

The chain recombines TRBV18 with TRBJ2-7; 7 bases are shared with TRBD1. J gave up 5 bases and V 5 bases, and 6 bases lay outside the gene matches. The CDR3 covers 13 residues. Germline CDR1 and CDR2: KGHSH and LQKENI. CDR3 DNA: TGTGCCAGCTCAGACAGGGTTCTAGACGAGCAGTACTTC. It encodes CASSDRVLDEQYF.

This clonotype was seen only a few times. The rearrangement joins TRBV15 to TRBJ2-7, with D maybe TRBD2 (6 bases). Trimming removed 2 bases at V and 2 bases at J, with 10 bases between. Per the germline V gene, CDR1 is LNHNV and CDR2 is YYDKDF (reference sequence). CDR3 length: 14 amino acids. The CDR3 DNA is TGTGCCACCAGCAGATCGGGGGTTCCCTACGAGCAGTACTTC. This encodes CATSRSGVPYEQYF.

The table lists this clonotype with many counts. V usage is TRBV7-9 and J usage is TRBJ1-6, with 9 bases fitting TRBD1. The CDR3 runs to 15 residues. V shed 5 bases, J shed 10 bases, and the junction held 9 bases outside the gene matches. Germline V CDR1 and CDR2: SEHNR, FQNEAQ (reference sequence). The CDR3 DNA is TGTGCCAGCAGCCCCCAGACAGGGGGTGGATCACCCCTCCACTTT. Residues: CASSPQTGGGSPLHF.

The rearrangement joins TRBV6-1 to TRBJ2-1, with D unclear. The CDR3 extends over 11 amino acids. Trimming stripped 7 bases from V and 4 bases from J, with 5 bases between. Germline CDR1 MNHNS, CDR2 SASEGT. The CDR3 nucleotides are TGTGCCAGCACCAGATACAATGAGCAGTTCTTC. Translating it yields CASTRYNEQFF.

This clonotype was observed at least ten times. The CDR3 loop reads CASNIYPPGPNYEQYF. In DNA, the CDR3 is TGTGCCAGCAATATATACCCTCCGGGACCGAACTACGAGCAGTACTTC. The rearrangement joins TRBV12-3 or TRBV12-4 to TRBJ2-7; tentatively, D is TRBD1 or TRBD2 (5 bases each). The CDR3 loop spans 16 amino acids. V lost 7 bases and J 3 bases, leaving 22 bases between the germline ends.